The 15 T cell receptor beta chains below come from one sample, sequenced in a study of blood T cell repertoires in COVID-19. Using immunoSEQ multiplex PCR, the repertoire was profiled, and TCRdb retains in-frame clones only, with some absent. Seen here are approximately 120,000 clones, roughly nine tenths observed once, and the top ten hold around 2%. The specimen sequenced was peripheral blood. The receptors shown here come from a man aged 45-65 years with COVID-19, enrolled during active disease.

This clone was observed a handful of times. For the CDR3, the DNA is TGTGCCAGCCAAAGCTTAGGCCAGGGATACTATGGCTACACCTTC. Encoded protein: CASQSLGQGYYGYTF. The chain is built from TRBV6-5 and TRBJ1-2, with a possible D match to TRBD1 (5 bases). The CDR3 runs to 15 residues. Trimming shortened V by 8 bases and J by 3 bases, and 19 bases separated the two germline ends. CDR1 MNHEY and CDR2 SVGAGI come from the germline V gene.

This clone has only one observation. J is TRBJ2-5 and V is TRBV30; D may be TRBD2 (5 bases). The CDR3 length is 14 residues. Trimming removed 0 bases at V and 7 bases at J, with 15 bases between. Per the germline V gene, CDR1 is GTSNPN and CDR2 is SVGIG (reference sequence). The CDR3 sequence: CAWSVPAGRGTQYF. CDR3 sequence (DNA): TGTGCCTGGAGTGTACCTGCGGGCCGGGGGACCCAGTACTTC.

This sequence joins TRBV3-1 (or the pseudogene TRBV3-2) and TRBJ2-2, with 10 bases matching TRBD2. The junction had 4 bases not matched to a gene; V was cut back by 5 bases and J by 4 bases. CDR1 is LGHDT, CDR2 YNNKEL, per germline (reference sequence). The CDR3 is made up of 15 amino acids. The CDR3 nucleotides read TGTGCCAGCAGCGCTAGCGGGAGTTTCACCGGGGAGCTGTTTTTT. Amino acid sequence: CASSASGSFTGELFF.

V is TRBV2 and J is TRBJ2-1; tentatively, D is TRBD2 (5 bases). Looked up from germline, CDR1 is SNHLY and CDR2 is FYNNEI. The V end was cut by 7 bases, the J end by 10 bases, with 20 bases between. The CDR3 extends over 14 amino acids. CDR3 sequence (DNA): TGTGCCAGCAACCGGCTGACGATCGGCGGGGAGCAGTTCTTC. It translates to CASNRLTIGGEQFF.

This chain joins TRBV19 and TRBJ2-5, with 12 bases aligning to TRBD2. CDR3 length: 16 residues. V was clipped by 6 bases and J by 6 bases; unmatched bases: 11. Germline V gene lookup returns CDR1 LNHDA and CDR2 SQIVND (reference sequence). CDR3 loop: CASSARTSGNTKTQYF. In nucleotides, the CDR3 is TGTGCCAGTAGCGCCCGGACTAGCGGGAACACAAAGACCCAGTACTTC. The complete variable domain, with remaining parts taken from reference TRBV19 and TRBJ2-5, reads DGGITQSPKYLFRKEGQNVTLSCEQNLNHDAMYWYRQDPGQGLRLIYYSQIVNDFQKGDIAEGYSVSREKKESFPLTVTSAQKNPTAFYLCASSARTSGNTKTQYFGPGTRLLVL.

The chain couples TRBV6-5 to TRBJ2-2; D possibly corresponds to TRBD1 (6 bases). V was trimmed by 5 bases and J by 9 bases, leaving 13 bases between them. From germline, CDR1 is MNHEY and CDR2 SVGAGI. The CDR3 is made up of 13 amino acids. As DNA, the CDR3 is TGTGCCAGCAGTACGAACAGGGAAAGGGAGCTGTTTTTT. Encoded protein: CASSTNRERELFF.

The chain uses TRBV19 and TRBJ1-1; no clear D. Per germline, CDR1 LNHDA and CDR2 SQIVND (reference sequence). The CDR3 runs to 11 residues. The V end lost 6 bases, the J end lost 7 bases, and 9 bases lay between the germline ends. DNA of the CDR3: TGTGCCAGTAGAAATGGCATTGAAGCTTTCTTT. Protein sequence: CASRNGIEAFF. The variable domain in full, with the rest retrieved from reference TRBV19 and TRBJ1-1, is DGGITQSPKYLFRKEGQNVTLSCEQNLNHDAMYWYRQDPGQGLRLIYYSQIVNDFQKGDIAEGYSVSREKKESFPLTVTSAQKNPTAFYLCASRNGIEAFFGQGTRLTVV.

This sequence joins TRBV9 and TRBJ2-2, with unresolved D. The germline gives CDR1 SGDLS, CDR2 YYNGEE. Trimming pared 0 bases from V and 6 bases from J, leaving 6 bases between. The CDR3 is 13 residues long. CDR3 sequence (DNA): TGTGCCAGCAGCGTAGTCCTCTCCGGGGAGCTGTTTTTT. Translation gives CASSVVLSGELFF. The full variable domain, with the rest looked up from reference TRBV9 and TRBJ2-2, is DSGVTQTPKHLITATGQRVTLRCSPRSGDLSVYWYQQSLDQGLQFLIQYYNGEERAKGNILERFSAQQFPDLHSELNLSSLELGDSALYFCASSVVLSGELFFGEGSRLTVL.

This clone was observed a handful of times. The rearrangement uses TRBV15 and TRBJ2-7; TRBD1 matches at 10 bases. CDR3 length: 16 residues. V lost 6 bases, J lost 3 bases, and 11 bases stayed unmatched. The germline gives CDR1 LNHNV, CDR2 YYDKDF (reference sequence). The CDR3 nucleotides are TGTGCCACCAGTAGTAATGCCGGGACAGGGGACTACGAGCAGTACTTC. Protein sequence: CATSSNAGTGDYEQYF.

The J gene is TRBJ2-6, the V gene TRBV3-1 (or the pseudogene TRBV3-2), with TRBD1 matching 7 bases. The CDR3 is made up of 20 amino acids. The germline V gene has CDR1 LGHDT and CDR2 YNNKEL (reference sequence). The ends lost 0 bases at V and 0 bases at J; junction bases unmatched: 11. CDR3 in DNA: TGTGCCAGCAGCCAAGATCTTATTGGCAGGGGGATCTCTGGGGCCAACGTCCTGACTTTC. Residues: CASSQDLIGRGISGANVLTF.

This clone occurred once. This chain joins TRBV9 and TRBJ1-1; unclear D gene. Per germline, CDR1 SGDLS and CDR2 YYNGEE. V shed 1 base and J shed 7 bases, with 11 bases lying between them. The CDR3 is made up of 13 amino acids. CDR3 sequence reads: CASSVRTEGEAFF. The CDR3 DNA sequence: TGTGCCAGCAGCGTACGGACTGAGGGTGAAGCTTTCTTT.

This chain links TRBV11-2 with TRBJ1-2; D may be TRBD1 (5 bases). Trimming took off 4 bases at V and 3 bases at J, with 12 bases between the two ends. There are 14 residues in the CDR3. Germline CDR1 and CDR2: SGHAT and FQNNGV. CDR3 amino acids: CASSWRGGDYGYTF. The DNA of the CDR3 is TGTGCCAGCAGCTGGAGGGGCGGGGACTATGGCTACACCTTC.

The chain uses TRBV2 and TRBJ1-1, with D perhaps matching TRBD1 (6 bases). The CDR3 spans 14 residues. Germline V CDR1 and CDR2: SNHLY, FYNNEI. Trimming took 8 bases from V and 5 from J, leaving 18 bases between them. CDR3 loop: CASAHGQTRTEAFF. DNA of the CDR3: TGTGCCAGCGCCCACGGACAGACGAGGACTGAAGCTTTCTTT.

The table lists this clone with a count of one. The genes are TRBV3-1 (or the pseudogene TRBV3-2) and TRBJ1-6, with 7 bases aligning to TRBD1. V was pared by 4 bases and J by 10 bases, with 7 bases of the junction left unmatched. CDR1 is LGHDT, CDR2 YNNKEL, per germline (reference sequence). The CDR3 spans 14 residues. CDR3 loop: CASSPNRGGSPLHF. The CDR3 DNA reads TGTGCCAGCAGCCCCAACAGGGGAGGATCACCCCTCCACTTT.

The genes are TRBV18 and TRBJ1-2; unclear D gene. CDR1 is KGHSH and CDR2 is LQKENI in the germline V gene. The CDR3 covers 14 residues. Trimming cost V 3 bases and J 1 base, with 9 bases left between them. The CDR3 sequence: CASSPSGVNYGYTF. The CDR3 DNA follows: TGTGCCAGCTCACCCTCGGGAGTTAACTATGGCTACACCTTC. The variable domain in full, with the rest retrieved from reference TRBV18 and TRBJ1-2, is NAGVMQNPRHLVRRRGQEARLRCSPMKGHSHVYWYRQLPEEGLKFMVYLQKENIIDESGMPKERFSAEFPKEGPSILRIQQVVRGDSAAYFCASSPSGVNYGYTFGSGTRLTVV.